A single sample gave rise to the 19 T cell receptor beta chains below, sequenced in a study of T-cell reconstitution after alpha-beta-depleted transplantation in children. Unique molecular identifiers were incorporated into the prepared TCRbeta library. TCRdb itself ran the PCR reads through MiXCR, one entry per CDR3 protein. The data show about 340,000 distinct CDR3 sequences, 10% to 15% seen once. Here the sequenced sample was PBMCs, taken from the stem cell graft. These receptors originate from a human donor who donated a stem cell graft to a child with Fanconi anemia.

V usage is TRBV5-1 and J usage is TRBJ1-1, with D possibly being TRBD1 (5 bases). Germline V CDR1 and CDR2: SGHRS, YFSETQ. The CDR3 covers 14 residues. With 3 bases removed from V and 0 bases from J, the gap between germline ends came to 9 bases. The CDR3 spells CASSSRAMNTEAFF. For the CDR3, the DNA is TGCGCCAGCAGCTCCAGGGCCATGAACACTGAAGCTTTCTTT. The whole variable domain, filled in from reference TRBV5-1 and TRBJ1-1, reads KAGVTQTPRYLIKTRGQQVTLSCSPISGHRSVSWYQQTPGQGLQFLFEYFSETQRNKGNFPGRFSGRQFSNSRSEMNVSTLELGDSALYLCASSSRAMNTEAFFGQGTRLTVV.

This clonotype showed up many times. V usage is TRBV11-2 and J usage is TRBJ1-6, with D possibly TRBD1 on 6 matching bases. The V end was cut by 5 bases, the J end by 7 bases, with 21 bases between. There are 17 residues in the CDR3. Germline CDR1 reads SGHAT; CDR2 reads FQNNGV. In DNA, the CDR3 is TGTGCCAGCAGCCTCCCTTCGGGACAAGGGTACAATTCACCCCTCCACTTT. Translated: CASSLPSGQGYNSPLHF.

This clonotype has ten or more counts. J is TRBJ1-2 and V is TRBV6-5; TRBD1 is a possible D gene (5 bases). V shed 5 bases and J shed 8 bases, with 18 bases lying between them. CDR3 length: 14 amino acids. CDR1 is MNHEY, CDR2 SVGAGI, per germline. CDR3 protein: CASSRNPQGVGYTF. The CDR3 nucleotides read TGTGCCAGCAGTCGCAACCCGCAAGGGGTGGGCTACACCTTC.

V and J are TRBV3-1 and TRBJ1-4; 8 positions match TRBD1. This CDR3 spans 17 amino acids. Germline lookup yields CDR1 LGHDT and CDR2 YNNKEL (reference sequence). Trimming took 1 base from V and 1 from J; bases not matched to a gene: 5. The CDR3 here is CASSQVQGAQTNEKLFF. CDR3 in DNA: TGTGCCAGCAGCCAAGTGCAGGGGGCGCAAACTAATGAAAAACTGTTTTTT.

This clonotype occurred a few times. V is TRBV12-3 or TRBV12-4 and J is TRBJ2-1; D is ambiguous. Between the trimmed V and J ends, which lost 1 base and 8 bases, there was a span of 12 bases. The CDR3 spans 14 residues. Here the CDR3 DNA reads TGTGCCAGCAGTTTAGGGGGTGGCGCGGATGAGCAGTTCTTC. Translated: CASSLGGGADEQFF.

This clonotype occurred a few times. DNA of the CDR3: TGCGCCAGCAGCTTGGGAAATATCGGGGCCAACGTCCTGACTTTC. Amino acids: CASSLGNIGANVLTF. The V and J genes are TRBV5-1 and TRBJ2-6, with D hard to call. V shed 0 bases and J shed 4 bases, with 8 bases lying between them. Germline-derived CDR1 and CDR2 are SGHRS and YFSETQ. This CDR3 is 15 amino acids long.

This clonotype has at least ten counts. V and J are TRBV20-1 and TRBJ2-4; 12 bases are a match to TRBD2. The germline V gene has CDR1 DFQATT and CDR2 SNEGSKA (reference sequence). The CDR3 spans 18 residues. With 2 bases clipped from V and 1 base from J, the junction kept 9 bases outside the gene matches. The CDR3 bases are TGCAGTGCTAGAAGGACTAGCGGGGAAGAGGGGGCCAAAAACATTCAGTACTTC. This translates into CSARRTSGEEGAKNIQYF.

On this clonotype itself: No conserved phenylalanine or tryptophan ends this CDR3, so it is likely a read error. The V call is TRBV2, the J call TRBJ1-4; D unresolved. The germline gives CDR1 SNHLY, CDR2 FYNNEI. The CDR3 is 15 amino acids. V was shortened by 6 bases and J by 8 bases, with 19 bases between the two germline ends. The CDR3 DNA reads TGTGCCAGCAGCTCTTCCCGAAGAGTAGGGGAAAAACTGTTTCTT. It codes for CASSSSRRVGEKLFL.

This clonotype was picked up a small number of times. V is TRBV7-2 and J is TRBJ2-6, with a tentative D call TRBD2 (5 bases). The CDR3 totals 15 residues. V was pared by 1 base and J by 2 bases, with 6 bases between. Germline values: CDR1 SGHTA, CDR2 FQGNSA. This CDR3 is CASSLGGTGANVLTF. The CDR3 DNA follows: TGTGCCAGCAGCTTAGGAGGGACTGGGGCCAACGTCCTGACTTTC.

This clonotype was found a few times. This CDR3 is CASSSPPGQGANTGELFF. CDR3 nucleotide sequence: TGTGCCAGCAGTTCCCCCCCGGGACAGGGGGCGAACACCGGGGAGCTGTTTTTT. This chain joins TRBV12-3 or TRBV12-4 and TRBJ2-2, with 11 bases fitting TRBD1. This CDR3 is built from 18 residues. V was clipped by 4 bases and J by 0 bases; unmatched bases: 7.

This clonotype has more than one count but fewer than ten. The chain is built from TRBV4-1 and TRBJ2-5, with 14 bases identical to TRBD2. This CDR3 has 16 residues. Germline V gene data show CDR1 as MGHRA and CDR2 as YSYEKL. The J segment lost 5 bases and the V segment lost 5 bases, leaving 7 bases of the junction unmatched. CDR3 nucleotides: TGCGCCAGCAGCGAGACTAGCGGGGGGGGCGGGGAGACCCAGTACTTC. Translated: CASSETSGGGGETQYF.

This clonotype was recorded a few times. The CDR3: CASSSGGQGSYNEQFF. The CDR3 DNA sequence: TGTGCCAGCAGTTCAGGGGGACAGGGGTCGTACAATGAGCAGTTCTTC. V usage is TRBV28 and J usage is TRBJ2-1; 10 bases are a match to TRBD1. V was pared by 4 bases and J by 4 bases, with 7 bases of the junction left unmatched. Looked up from germline, CDR1 is MDHEN and CDR2 is SYDVKM. The CDR3 length is 16 residues.

This clonotype was counted at least ten times. The chain joins TRBV6-5 to TRBJ1-1, with D tentatively TRBD1 (6 bases). The CDR3 loop spans 14 amino acids. Trimming removed 6 bases at V and 5 bases at J, with 16 bases between. Germline loops: CDR1 MNHEY, CDR2 SVGAGI. The CDR3 DNA is TGTGCCAGCAGGGGGGGGGCAGGGTGGACTGAAGCTTTCTTT. It specifies CASRGGAGWTEAFF.

The chain is built from TRBV28 and TRBJ1-3; no clear D. This CDR3 contains 17 residues. Germline CDR1 and CDR2: MDHEN and SYDVKM. Trimming pared 6 bases from V and 0 bases from J, leaving 18 bases between. CDR3 sequence: CASSLVGTVNSGNTIYF. The DNA for the CDR3 is TGTGCCAGCAGCCTAGTGGGCACTGTTAACTCTGGAAACACCATATATTTT.

This clonotype was observed many times. This sequence joins TRBV7-7 and TRBJ1-3, with D unclear. The CDR3 length is 13 residues. V was clipped by 5 bases and J by 5 bases, with 10 bases between them. Per the germline V gene, CDR1 is SSHAT and CDR2 is FNYEAQ (reference sequence). The CDR3 bases are TGTGCCAGCAGCACGATCCCCCGAAACACCATATATTTT. It encodes CASSTIPRNTIYF.

In this sample, this clonotype turned up a few times. The chain links TRBV6-2 or TRBV6-3 to TRBJ1-2, with no clear D. V dropped 5 bases and J dropped 4 bases, with 8 bases sitting between them. The CDR3 totals 12 residues. Germline loops: CDR1 MNHEY, CDR2 SVGEGT. CDR3 protein: CASSANLYGYTF. The CDR3 coding sequence is TGTGCCAGCAGTGCCAACCTCTATGGCTACACCTTC.

This clonotype was found many times. V and J are TRBV9 and TRBJ1-1; 7 bases line up with TRBD1. The trim removed 0 bases at V and 0 bases at J, leaving 5 bases unmatched. Germline V gene sequence: CDR1 SGDLS, CDR2 YYNGEE. CDR3 length: 16 residues. CDR3 nucleotides: TGTGCCAGCAGCGTAGCTTCGGGGACAGTGAACACTGAAGCTTTCTTT. Its translation: CASSVASGTVNTEAFF.

This clonotype has only a few counts. The CDR3 region is CASSPPGQGARDTQYF. As DNA, the CDR3 is TGTGCCAGCAGTCCACCGGGACAGGGGGCGCGAGATACGCAGTATTTT. The gene calls are TRBV28 and TRBJ2-3, with 12 bases fitting TRBD1. This CDR3 spans 16 amino acids. Unmatched junction bases numbered 8, after V lost 5 bases and J lost 5 bases. The germline V gene has CDR1 MDHEN and CDR2 SYDVKM.

Ten or more counts support this clonotype. The J gene is TRBJ1-4, the V gene TRBV2, with 7 bases lining up with TRBD1. Germline assignment: CDR1 SNHLY and CDR2 FYNNEI. This CDR3 has 14 residues. J was trimmed by 8 bases and V by 4 bases; bases with no gene match: 7. In DNA, the CDR3 is TGTGCCAGCAGTGTAAACCGGGACAGCGAAAAACTGTTTTTT. This translates into CASSVNRDSEKLFF.